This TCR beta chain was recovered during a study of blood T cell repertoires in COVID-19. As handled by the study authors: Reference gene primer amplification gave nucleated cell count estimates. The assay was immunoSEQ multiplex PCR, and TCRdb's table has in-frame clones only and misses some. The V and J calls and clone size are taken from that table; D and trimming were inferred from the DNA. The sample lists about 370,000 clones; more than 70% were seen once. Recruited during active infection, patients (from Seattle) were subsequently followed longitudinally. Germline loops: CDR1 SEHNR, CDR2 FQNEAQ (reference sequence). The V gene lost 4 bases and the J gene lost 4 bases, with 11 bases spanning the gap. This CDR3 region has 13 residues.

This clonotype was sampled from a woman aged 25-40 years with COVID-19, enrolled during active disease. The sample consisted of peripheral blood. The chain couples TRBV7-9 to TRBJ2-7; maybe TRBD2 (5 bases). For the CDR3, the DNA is TGTGCCAGCAGCTCGGAGAGGGTGTACGAGCAGTACTTC. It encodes CASSSERVYEQYF.